Below are 14 T cell receptor beta chains sequenced from a single sample in a study of cytomegalovirus exposure and HLA in healthy donors (dated by TCRdb to the late 2010s). Library construction relied on the immunoSEQ multiplex PCR assay. For the multiplex PCR, a mixture combining 60 forward primers for TCR Vbeta segments and 13 reverse primers for TCR Jbeta segments was used. TCRdb took over this immuneACCESS table, retaining in-frame rearrangements with V and J assigned. Such tables are incomplete; in checked studies, under half of the missing clones stem from an unresolved V gene, and the remainder is unexplained. The sample table records about 110,000 clones; roughly 82% of these occur just once. The ten largest clones take up about 3.9% of the sample. Input material: PBMCs. The receptors originated from a human donor in good health.

As regards this clone: Different DNA sequences within this sample yield the same CDR3. The V and J genes are TRBV28 and TRBJ2-7, with D possibly being TRBD2 (6 bases). Germline V gives CDR1 MDHEN, CDR2 SYDVKM. V was shortened by 1 base and J by 0 bases, with 7 bases between the two germline ends. This CDR3 is built from 14 residues. CDR3 DNA: TGTGCCAGCAGTTTATACGGGGGCTCCTACGAGCAGTACTTC. Residues: CASSLYGGSYEQYF.

This rearrangement joins TRBV4-1 to TRBJ2-3; 10 bases agree with TRBD2. Trimming took 4 bases from V and 4 from J; bases not matched to a gene: 11. Germline CDR1 and CDR2: MGHRA and YSYEKL. The CDR3 length is 17 residues. DNA of the CDR3: TGCGCCAGCAGCCCATCAACTAGCGGGATTAACCCAGATACGCAGTATTTT. This sequence encodes CASSPSTSGINPDTQYF.

The V and J genes are TRBV28 and TRBJ1-2; maybe TRBD1 (5 bases). Per germline, CDR1 MDHEN and CDR2 SYDVKM. The CDR3 loop spans 15 amino acids. V lost 1 base and J 6 bases, leaving 15 bases between the germline ends. CDR3 sequence reads: CASSLLLGGSNGYTF. CDR3 bases: TGTGCCAGCAGTTTATTGTTGGGGGGGAGTAATGGCTACACCTTC.

On this clone: An end of the junction does not agree with germline; a read error may underlie this. The CDR3 bases are TGTTCCAGCAGCTACGGCCTAGGGGGATCTGGAAACACCATATATTTT. Protein: CSSSYGLGGSGNTIYF. The chain couples TRBV7-9 to TRBJ1-3, with D tentatively TRBD1 (6 bases). Germline V gene data show CDR1 as SEHNR and CDR2 as FQNEAQ (reference sequence). The CDR3 runs to 16 residues.

The chain has TRBV18 and TRBJ2-2; TRBD2 might be the D (5 bases). Per the germline V gene, CDR1 is KGHSH and CDR2 is LQKENI. The CDR3 totals 15 residues. The germline V and J ends were trimmed by 1 base and 5 bases, with 11 bases remaining between them. The chain's CDR3 is CASSPLEGWTGELFF. CDR3 coding DNA: TGTGCCAGCTCACCACTCGAGGGTTGGACCGGGGAGCTGTTTTTT.

CDR3 residues: CASGGSSRERGEQFF. CDR3 DNA sequence: TGTGCCAGTGGAGGAAGTAGCCGGGAGAGGGGTGAGCAGTTCTTC. The chain uses TRBV2 and TRBJ2-1; TRBD2 is a possible D gene (6 bases). The V gene's germline CDR1 is SNHLY and CDR2 FYNNEI. The germline V and J ends were trimmed by 9 bases and 9 bases, with 24 bases remaining between them. The CDR3 loop spans 15 amino acids.

Only a few counts were recorded for this clone. This chain connects TRBV18 to TRBJ1-2; tentative D call: TRBD1 (5 bases). CDR1 KGHSH and CDR2 LQKENI come from the germline V gene. This CDR3 is built from 14 residues. V lost 3 bases and J lost 6, with 14 bases in between. The CDR3 sequence is CASSPPRAGDGYTF. The DNA for the CDR3 is TGTGCCAGCTCACCGCCTCGGGCGGGGGATGGCTACACCTTC. The full variable domain, its missing parts supplied by reference TRBV18 and TRBJ1-2, is NAGVMQNPRHLVRRRGQEARLRCSPMKGHSHVYWYRQLPEEGLKFMVYLQKENIIDESGMPKERFSAEFPKEGPSILRIQQVVRGDSAAYFCASSPPRAGDGYTFGSGTRLTVV.

V is TRBV10-3 and J is TRBJ2-1, with 8 positions matching TRBD2. The CDR3 is 15 amino acids. Trimming took 4 bases from V and 5 from J; bases not matched to a gene: 7. Germline-derived CDR1 and CDR2 are ENHRY and SYGVKD. The CDR3 sequence: CAISGHGRANNEQFF. CDR3 DNA: TGTGCCATCAGTGGTCACGGGAGGGCGAACAATGAGCAGTTCTTC.

The chain links TRBV5-4 to TRBJ2-7, with TRBD1 matching over 10 bases. CDR3 length: 16 amino acids. Germline trimming cut 0 bases from V and 4 bases from J; bases unmatched to any gene: 7. CDR1 SGHNT and CDR2 YYREEE come from the germline V gene (reference sequence). The CDR3 here is CASSLEPGQGWYEQYF. CDR3 DNA: TGTGCCAGCAGCTTGGAGCCGGGACAGGGGTGGTACGAGCAGTACTTC.

This chain's CDR3 is CASSLAAGTYNEQFF. The CDR3 bases are TGTGCCAGCAGCTTGGCGGCGGGAACTTACAATGAGCAGTTCTTC. This sequence joins TRBV5-4 and TRBJ2-1, with TRBD2 as a possible D gene (6 bases). From germline, CDR1 is SGHNT and CDR2 YYREEE (reference sequence). The germline V and J ends were trimmed by 0 bases and 4 bases, with 11 bases remaining between them. There are 15 residues in the CDR3.

J is TRBJ2-2 and V is TRBV5-5; 7 bases align to TRBD1. V gave up 3 bases and J gave up 4 bases; unmatched junction bases: 6. The CDR3 has 15 amino acids. Germline V lookup: CDR1 SGHKS, CDR2 YYEKEE (reference sequence). Here the CDR3 DNA reads TGTGCCAGCAGCTCGGACGACAGGGCCACCGGGGAGCTGTTTTTT. Translated, it gives CASSSDDRATGELFF.

This clone was picked up one time. The chain couples TRBV19 to TRBJ2-3, with a possible D match to TRBD1 (6 bases). The CDR3 consists of 15 residues. CDR1 and CDR2 from the germline V gene are LNHDA and SQIVND (reference sequence). Trimming took 4 bases from V and 5 from J, leaving 16 bases between them. The CDR3 region has the DNA TGTGCCAGTAGTACTAACGACAGGCGGTTAGATACGCAGTATTTT. This gives the protein CASSTNDRRLDTQYF.

The gene calls are TRBV4-1 and TRBJ2-5; the match to TRBD1 covers 7 bases. The V and J ends lost 3 bases and 7 bases, in that order; junction bases with no gene match: 8. CDR3 length: 14 residues. Germline CDR1 is MGHRA and CDR2 is YSYEKL. In nucleotides, the CDR3 is TGCGCCAGCAGCCATGGTCGACAGGGCCGGACCCAGTACTTC. This encodes CASSHGRQGRTQYF.

This clone was seen a handful of times. The chain combines TRBV7-8 with TRBJ2-3; TRBD2 might be the D (6 bases). V lost 1 base and J lost 2, with 16 bases in between. The CDR3 is 17 amino acids. Germline lookup yields CDR1 SGHVS and CDR2 FQNEAQ. The CDR3: CASSLEVPGSATDTQYF. CDR3 bases: TGTGCCAGCAGCTTAGAAGTACCCGGGAGCGCCACAGATACGCAGTATTTT.